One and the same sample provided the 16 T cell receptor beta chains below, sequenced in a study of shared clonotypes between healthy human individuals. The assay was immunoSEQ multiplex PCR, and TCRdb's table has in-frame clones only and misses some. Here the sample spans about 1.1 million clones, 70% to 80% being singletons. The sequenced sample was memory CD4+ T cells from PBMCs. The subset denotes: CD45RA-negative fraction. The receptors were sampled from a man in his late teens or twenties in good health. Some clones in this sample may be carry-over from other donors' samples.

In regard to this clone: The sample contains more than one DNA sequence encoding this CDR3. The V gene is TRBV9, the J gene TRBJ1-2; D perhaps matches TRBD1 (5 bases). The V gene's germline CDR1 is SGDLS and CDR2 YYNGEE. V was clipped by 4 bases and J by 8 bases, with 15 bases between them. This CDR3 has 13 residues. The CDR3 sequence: CASSPRQLGGYTF. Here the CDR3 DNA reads TGTGCCAGCAGCCCCCGACAGCTAGGAGGCTACACCTTC.

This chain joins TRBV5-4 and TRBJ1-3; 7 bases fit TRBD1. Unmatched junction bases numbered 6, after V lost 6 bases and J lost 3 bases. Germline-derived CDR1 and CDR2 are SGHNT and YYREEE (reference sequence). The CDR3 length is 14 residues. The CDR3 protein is CASKYTGVGNTIYF. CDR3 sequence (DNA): TGTGCCAGCAAGTATACAGGGGTTGGAAACACCATATATTTT.

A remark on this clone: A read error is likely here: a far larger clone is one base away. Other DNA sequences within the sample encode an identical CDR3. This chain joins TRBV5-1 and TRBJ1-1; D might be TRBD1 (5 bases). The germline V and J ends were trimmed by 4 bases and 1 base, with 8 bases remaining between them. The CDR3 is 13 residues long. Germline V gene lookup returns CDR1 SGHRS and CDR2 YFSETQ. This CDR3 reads CASSLTGNTEAFF. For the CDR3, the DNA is TGCGCCAGCAGCCTTACAGGGAACACTGAAGCTTTCTTT.

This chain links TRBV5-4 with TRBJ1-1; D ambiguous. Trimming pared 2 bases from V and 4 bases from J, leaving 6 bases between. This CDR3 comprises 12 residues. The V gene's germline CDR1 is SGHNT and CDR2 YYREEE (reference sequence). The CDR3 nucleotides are TGTGCCAGCAGCTTCTCTGGCACTGAAGCTTTCTTT. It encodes CASSFSGTEAFF.

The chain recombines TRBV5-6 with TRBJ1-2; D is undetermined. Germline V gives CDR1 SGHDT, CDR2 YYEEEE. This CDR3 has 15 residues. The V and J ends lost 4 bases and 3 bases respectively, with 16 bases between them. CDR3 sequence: CASSTRALLYYGYTF. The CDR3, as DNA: TGTGCCAGCAGCACCCGCGCCCTGCTATACTATGGCTACACCTTC.

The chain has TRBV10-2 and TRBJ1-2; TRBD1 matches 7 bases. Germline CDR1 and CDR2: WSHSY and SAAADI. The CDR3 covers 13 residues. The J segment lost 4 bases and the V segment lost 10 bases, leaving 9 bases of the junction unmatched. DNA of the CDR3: TGCGCCACCCAAGGGGGCGAGGGCTATGGCTACACCTTC. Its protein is CATQGGEGYGYTF.

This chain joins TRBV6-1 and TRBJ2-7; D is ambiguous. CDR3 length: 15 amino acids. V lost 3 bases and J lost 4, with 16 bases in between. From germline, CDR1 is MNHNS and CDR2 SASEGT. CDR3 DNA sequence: TGTGCCAGCAGTGAGATCCACCTGATTAATTACGAGCAGTACTTC. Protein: CASSEIHLINYEQYF.

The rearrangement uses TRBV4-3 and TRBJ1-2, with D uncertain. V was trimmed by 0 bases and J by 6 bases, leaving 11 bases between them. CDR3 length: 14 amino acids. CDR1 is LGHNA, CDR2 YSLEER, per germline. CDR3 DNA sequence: TGCGCCAGCAGCCAAGATCTGGGCTCAAATGGCTACACCTTC. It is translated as CASSQDLGSNGYTF.

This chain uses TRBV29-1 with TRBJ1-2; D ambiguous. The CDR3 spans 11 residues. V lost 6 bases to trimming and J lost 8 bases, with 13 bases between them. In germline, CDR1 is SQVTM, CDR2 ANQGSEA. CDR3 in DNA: TGCAGCGTAGTACGGGAATCGGGCTACACCTTC. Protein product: CSVVRESGYTF.

CDR3 in DNA: TGCGCCAGCCGGGACAGTGGCGCCGGGGAGCTGTTTTTT. Translated, it gives CASRDSGAGELFF. The chain combines TRBV5-1 with TRBJ2-2; TRBD1 agrees at 7 bases. The ends lost 7 bases at V and 6 bases at J; junction bases unmatched: 6. CDR1 and CDR2 from the germline V gene are SGHRS and YFSETQ. The CDR3 sequence is 13 residues long.

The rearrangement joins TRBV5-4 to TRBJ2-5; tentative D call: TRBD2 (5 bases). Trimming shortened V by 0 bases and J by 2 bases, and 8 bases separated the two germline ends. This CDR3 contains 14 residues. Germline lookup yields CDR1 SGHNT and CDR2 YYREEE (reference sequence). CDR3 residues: CASSLGPGQETQYF. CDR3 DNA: TGTGCCAGCAGCTTGGGACCGGGACAAGAGACCCAGTACTTC.

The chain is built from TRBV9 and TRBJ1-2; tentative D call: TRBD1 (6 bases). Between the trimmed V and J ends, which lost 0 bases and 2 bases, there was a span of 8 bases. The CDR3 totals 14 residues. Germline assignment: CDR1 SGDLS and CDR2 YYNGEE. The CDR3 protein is CASSVAGQNYGYTF. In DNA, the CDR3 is TGTGCCAGCAGCGTAGCGGGACAAAACTATGGCTACACCTTC.

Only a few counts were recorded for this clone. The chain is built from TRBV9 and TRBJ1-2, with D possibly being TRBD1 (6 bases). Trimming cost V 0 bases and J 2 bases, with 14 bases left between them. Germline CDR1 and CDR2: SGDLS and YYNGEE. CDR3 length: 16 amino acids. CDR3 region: CASSVGVGGTNYGYTF. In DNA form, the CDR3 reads TGTGCCAGCAGCGTAGGTGTCGGGGGCACGAACTATGGCTACACCTTC.

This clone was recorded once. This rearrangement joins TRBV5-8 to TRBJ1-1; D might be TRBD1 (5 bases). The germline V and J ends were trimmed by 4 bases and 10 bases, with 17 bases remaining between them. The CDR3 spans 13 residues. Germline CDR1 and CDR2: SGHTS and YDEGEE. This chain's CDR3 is CASSGAPPLSAFF. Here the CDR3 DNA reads TGTGCCAGCAGCGGGGCCCCCCCCCTTTCAGCTTTCTTT.

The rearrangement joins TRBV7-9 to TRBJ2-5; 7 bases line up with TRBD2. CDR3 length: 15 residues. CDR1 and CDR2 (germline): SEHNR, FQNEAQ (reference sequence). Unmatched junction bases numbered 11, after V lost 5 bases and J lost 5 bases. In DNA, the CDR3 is TGTGCCAGCAGCGGAGGGAGGGCCTTAGGGGAGACCCAGTACTTC. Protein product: CASSGGRALGETQYF.

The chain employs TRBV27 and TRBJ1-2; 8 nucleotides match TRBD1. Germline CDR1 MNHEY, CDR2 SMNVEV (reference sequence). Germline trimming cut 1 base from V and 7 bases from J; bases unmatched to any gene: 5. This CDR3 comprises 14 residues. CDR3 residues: CASSLYPGGSGYTF. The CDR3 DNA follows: TGTGCCAGCAGTTTATACCCAGGGGGCAGTGGCTACACCTTC.